What follows are 18 T cell receptor beta chains derived from one specimen sequenced in a study of control samples from healthy donors and cancer patients. This table comes from immunoSEQ multiplex PCR, and its TCRdb copy is limited to in-frame clones, with some not included. The data show about 270,000 clones, roughly 82% seen once. The material sequenced was PBMCs. The receptors were gathered from a woman aged 60-75 years with lung cancer.

The rearrangement links TRBV5-1 to TRBJ1-2; tentative D call: TRBD1 (6 bases). The CDR3 has 14 amino acids. CDR1 SGHRS and CDR2 YFSETQ come from the germline V gene. Trimming removed 4 bases at V and 3 bases at J, with 13 bases between. CDR3 coding DNA: TGCGCCAGCAGCCCTCAAGGGGGTGACTATGGCTACACCTTC. Its protein is CASSPQGGDYGYTF.

This sequence joins TRBV30 and TRBJ2-7; D remains unclear. Germline lookup yields CDR1 GTSNPN and CDR2 SVGIG (reference sequence). This CDR3 is built from 15 residues. The V gene lost 3 bases and the J gene lost 0 bases, with 15 bases spanning the gap. The CDR3 sequence is CAWSRKGRSSYEQYF. CDR3 DNA sequence: TGTGCCTGGAGCCGGAAGGGAAGGAGCTCCTACGAGCAGTACTTC. Full variable domain (missing parts from reference TRBV30 and TRBJ2-7): SQTIHQWPATLVQPVGSPLSLECTVEGTSNPNLYWYRQAAGRGLQLLFYSVGIGQISSEVPQNLSASRPQDRQFILSSKKLLLSDSGFYLCAWSRKGRSSYEQYFGPGTRLTVT.

This rearrangement joins TRBV28 to TRBJ2-7; no firm D call. The CDR3 runs to 16 residues. Germline V CDR1 and CDR2: MDHEN, SYDVKM. V lost 3 bases and J 3 bases, leaving 18 bases between the germline ends. CDR3 sequence: CASSFPLPGIHYEQYF. For the CDR3, the DNA is TGTGCCAGCAGTTTTCCCCTCCCAGGCATCCACTACGAGCAGTACTTC. Combining the CDR3 with reference TRBV28 and TRBJ2-7 gives the whole variable domain DVKVTQSSRYLVKRTGEKVFLECVQDMDHENMFWYRQDPGLGLRLIYFSYDVKMKEKGDIPEGYSVSREKKERFSLILESASTNQTSMYLCASSFPLPGIHYEQYFGPGTRLTVT.

This chain uses TRBV15 with TRBJ2-1, with no clear D. Per germline, CDR1 LNHNV and CDR2 YYDKDF (reference sequence). Trimming cost V 0 bases and J 5 bases, with 5 bases left between them. This CDR3 region has 13 residues. The CDR3 region has the DNA TGTGCCACCAGCAGAGATCCTGACAATGAGCAGTTCTTC. It specifies CATSRDPDNEQFF.

This chain uses TRBV13 with TRBJ2-3; 10 nucleotides agree with TRBD2. In germline, CDR1 is PRHDT, CDR2 FYEKMQ (reference sequence). V trimming: 2 bases; J trimming: 2 bases; junction bases outside the gene matches: 19. This CDR3 contains 21 residues. CDR3 region: CASSLRGRGVLAGTITDTQYF. The CDR3 bases are TGTGCCAGCAGCTTAAGAGGCAGGGGCGTACTAGCGGGGACGATCACAGATACGCAGTATTTT. Full variable domain (outside the CDR3, taken from reference TRBV13 and TRBJ2-3): AAGVIQSPRHLIKEKRETATLKCYPIPRHDTVYWYQQGPGQDPQFLISFYEKMQSDKGSIPDRFSAQQFSDYHSELNMSSLELGDSALYFCASSLRGRGVLAGTITDTQYFGPGTRLTVL.

Points on this clone: Other DNA sequences of this sample code for an identical CDR3. J is TRBJ1-2 and V is TRBV3-1 (or the pseudogene TRBV3-2), with D hard to call. From germline, CDR1 is LGHDT and CDR2 YNNKEL (reference sequence). The CDR3 contains 13 residues. Trimming removed 0 bases at V and 3 bases at J, with 5 bases between. The CDR3 protein is CASSQEGYYGYTF. In DNA, the CDR3 is TGTGCCAGCAGCCAAGAAGGGTACTATGGCTACACCTTC.

The rearrangement joins TRBV2 to TRBJ2-7, with TRBD2 matching 11 bases. With V trimmed by 6 bases and J by 5 bases, 6 bases remained unmatched. CDR3 length: 14 residues. The germline CDR1 and CDR2 sequences are SNHLY and FYNNEI. Here the CDR3 DNA reads TGTGCCAGCAGCCAACTAGCGGGAGCCCACGAGCAGTACTTC. Amino acids: CASSQLAGAHEQYF.

A single count supports this clone. The chain is built from TRBV11-3 and TRBJ2-7, with TRBD1 identical over 8 bases. This CDR3 has 14 amino acids. The V gene end was trimmed by 5 bases and the J gene end by 6 bases; junction bases not matched to a gene: 9. Looked up from germline, CDR1 is SGHNT and CDR2 is YENEEA. The CDR3 loop reads CASSPDRDRSEQYF. CDR3 DNA sequence: TGTGCCAGCAGCCCGGACAGGGATAGGTCCGAGCAGTACTTC.

The chain has TRBV2 and TRBJ1-2; D gene unclear. V lost 1 base, J lost 4 bases, and 13 bases lay in between. The CDR3 is 15 residues long. The germline CDR1 and CDR2 sequences are SNHLY and FYNNEI. The CDR3 reads CASSEVGLRGYGYTF. The CDR3 nucleotides read TGTGCCAGCAGTGAAGTCGGCCTCCGGGGCTATGGCTACACCTTC.

The chain combines TRBV7-9 with TRBJ2-6, with TRBD1 matching 7 bases. Trimming took 4 bases from V and 0 from J; bases not matched to a gene: 6. CDR3 length equals 17 residues. Germline V lookup: CDR1 SEHNR, CDR2 FQNEAQ (reference sequence). CDR3 in DNA: TGTGCCAGCAGCTCCGGGCAGGGGGTCTCTGGGGCCAACGTCCTGACTTTC. It encodes CASSSGQGVSGANVLTF.

J is TRBJ2-7 and V is TRBV20-1; possible D gene TRBD1, 6 bases. This CDR3 is 11 amino acids long. Trimming shortened V by 7 bases and J by 8 bases, and 15 bases separated the two germline ends. Germline CDR1 reads DFQATT; CDR2 reads SNEGSKA (reference sequence). This chain's CDR3 is CSGQATQQQYF. The CDR3 nucleotides read TGCAGTGGACAGGCGACACAGCAGCAGTACTTC.

This clone appeared a few times. This chain uses TRBV5-1 with TRBJ1-6; D call uncertain. The CDR3 spans 17 residues. Germline loops: CDR1 SGHRS, CDR2 YFSETQ. V dropped 4 bases and J dropped 0 bases, with 14 bases sitting between them. The CDR3 protein is CASSPTLRSSYNSPLHF. In DNA form, the CDR3 reads TGCGCCAGCAGCCCGACCCTCCGGAGCTCCTATAATTCACCCCTCCACTTT.

Here the CDR3 DNA reads TGCGCCAGCAGCCAAGTAACTAGCGGACTGTACCAAGAGACCCAGTACTTC. Protein: CASSQVTSGLYQETQYF. This sequence joins TRBV4-1 and TRBJ2-5; 8 bases agree with TRBD2. CDR1 and CDR2 (germline): MGHRA, YSYEKL. The CDR3 is 17 amino acids. J lost 0 bases, V lost 1 base, and 7 bases had no gene match.

The V and J genes are TRBV2 and TRBJ1-1; D is unresolved. Germline CDR1 is SNHLY and CDR2 is FYNNEI. The CDR3 extends over 13 amino acids. V lost 6 bases, J lost 1 base, and 9 bases lay in between. The CDR3 loop reads CASRVEGNTEAFF. The CDR3, as DNA: TGTGCCAGCAGGGTCGAGGGGAACACTGAAGCTTTCTTT.

V and J are TRBV7-3 and TRBJ2-1; the D gene is possibly TRBD1 (6 bases). V lost 2 bases to trimming and J lost 13 bases, with 21 bases between them. There are 15 residues in the CDR3. Germline CDR1 reads SGHTA; CDR2 reads FQGTGA. CDR3 in amino acids: CASSLSSAGAKEQFF. As DNA, the CDR3 is TGTGCCAGCAGCTTATCCTCGGCAGGGGCAAAAGAACAGTTCTTC.

The chain joins TRBV5-1 to TRBJ2-6, with D tentatively TRBD1 (5 bases). The CDR3 is 15 amino acids. The V end lost 4 bases, the J end lost 0 bases, and 8 bases lay between the germline ends. Germline-derived CDR1 and CDR2 are SGHRS and YFSETQ. The CDR3 bases are TGCGCCAGCAGCCAGGGCGCCTCTGGGGCCAACGTCCTGACTTTC. Translated, it gives CASSQGASGANVLTF. Supplemented by reference TRBV5-1 and TRBJ2-6, the full variable domain reads KAGVTQTPRYLIKTRGQQVTLSCSPISGHRSVSWYQQTPGQGLQFLFEYFSETQRNKGNFPGRFSGRQFSNSRSEMNVSTLELGDSALYLCASSQGASGANVLTFGAGSRLTVL.

A single count supports this clone. The chain is built from TRBV19 and TRBJ1-2; 9 bases map to TRBD1. Per the germline V gene, CDR1 is LNHDA and CDR2 is SQIVND (reference sequence). The V and J ends lost 6 bases and 4 bases, in that order; junction bases with no gene match: 6. This CDR3 spans 14 amino acids. The CDR3 DNA reads as TGTGCCAGTAGGGGACAGGGTGACAGCTATGGCTACACCTTC. Residues: CASRGQGDSYGYTF. Drawing the rest from reference TRBV19 and TRBJ1-2, the complete variable domain is DGGITQSPKYLFRKEGQNVTLSCEQNLNHDAMYWYRQDPGQGLRLIYYSQIVNDFQKGDIAEGYSVSREKKESFPLTVTSAQKNPTAFYLCASRGQGDSYGYTFGSGTRLTVV.

The chain uses TRBV6-5 and TRBJ2-7; no firm D call. The V end lost 0 bases, the J end lost 2 bases, and 11 bases lay between the germline ends. Per germline, CDR1 MNHEY and CDR2 SVGAGI. This CDR3 contains 15 residues. The CDR3 DNA follows: TGTGCCAGCAGTTACTCGTTGCAGACACCCTACGAGCAGTACTTC. Translation gives CASSYSLQTPYEQYF.